The next 22 T cell receptor beta chains were all read from a single sample in a study of blood T cell repertoires in COVID-19 (TCRdb year 2020). Libraries were prepared through the immunoSEQ multiplex PCR assay. TCRdb obtained this table from immuneACCESS and retained in-frame rearrangements with V and J assigned. These tables miss some clones; where compared with another copy, unresolved V genes account for less than half of the shortfall, and the remainder is unexplained. The sample profile shows 240,000 or so clones; roughly 90% of them were found once. The ten largest make up roughly 0.8% of the sample. The sequencing sample was made of peripheral blood. The receptors were gathered from a woman aged 30 to 39 with acute or convalescent COVID-19.

This chain joins TRBV6-1 and TRBJ1-5; a weak D match, TRBD1 (5 bases). The V gene's germline CDR1 is MNHNS and CDR2 SASEGT. The V gene lost 0 bases and the J gene lost 4 bases, with 10 bases spanning the gap. CDR3 length: 15 amino acids. The CDR3 DNA sequence: TGTGCCAGCAGTGAAGCTACAGGCCTGAATCAGCCCCAGCATTTT. It codes for CASSEATGLNQPQHF.

This chain joins TRBV6-1 and TRBJ1-5, with D possibly being TRBD1 (6 bases). CDR1 is MNHNS and CDR2 is SASEGT in the germline V gene. The CDR3 spans 14 residues. The V gene lost 3 bases and the J gene lost 6 bases, with 12 bases spanning the gap. The DNA of the CDR3 is TGTGCCAGCAGTGAGGACAGCGGCCGTCAGCCCCAGCATTTT. It yields the protein CASSEDSGRQPQHF.

The chain has TRBV4-3 and TRBJ1-3; unclear D gene. Trimming took 4 bases from V and 0 from J, leaving 13 bases between them. The CDR3 is 16 residues long. CDR1 and CDR2 from the germline V gene are LGHNA and YSLEER. The CDR3 nucleotides are TGCGCCAGCAGCCGCGATCCGGGAGGCTCTGGAAACACCATATATTTT. Translation gives CASSRDPGGSGNTIYF.

The chain employs TRBV5-4 and TRBJ2-3; D might be TRBD1 (5 bases). Germline V gene sequence: CDR1 SGHNT, CDR2 YYREEE (reference sequence). V was clipped by 2 bases and J by 4 bases, with 11 bases between them. The CDR3 is made up of 14 amino acids. CDR3 residues: CASSFSGRSDTQYF. The CDR3 DNA follows: TGTGCCAGCAGCTTCTCAGGGCGGTCAGATACGCAGTATTTT.

V and J are TRBV6-6 and TRBJ2-3, with 8 bases that match TRBD2. The CDR3 has 18 residues. V gave up 6 bases and J gave up 0 bases; unmatched junction bases: 14. CDR1 is MNHNY and CDR2 is SVGAGI in the germline V gene (reference sequence). The DNA of the CDR3 is TGTGCCAGCAGCCGAGCAGGGTTGATAGCGGGAAGCACAGATACGCAGTATTTT. It codes for CASSRAGLIAGSTDTQYF.

The chain has TRBV6-2 or TRBV6-3 and TRBJ2-2; D is unclear. The CDR3 loop spans 13 amino acids. Trimming removed 2 bases at V and 3 bases at J, with 4 bases between. The V gene's germline CDR1 is MNHEY and CDR2 SVGEGT. CDR3 in amino acids: CASSYVYTGELFF. The CDR3 nucleotides read TGTGCCAGCAGTTACGTCTACACCGGGGAGCTGTTTTTT.

The chain carries TRBV11-3 and TRBJ1-1, with 8 bases lining up with TRBD1. The CDR3 has 16 amino acids. The germline CDR1 and CDR2 sequences are SGHNT and YENEEA. The ends lost 0 bases at V and 4 bases at J; junction bases unmatched: 7. CDR3 loop: CASSLDARTGTTEAFF. Here the CDR3 DNA reads TGTGCCAGCAGCTTAGACGCTAGGACAGGGACCACTGAAGCTTTCTTT.

The chain links TRBV5-5 to TRBJ1-4; D not resolved. Germline CDR1 reads SGHKS; CDR2 reads YYEKEE (reference sequence). This CDR3 has 14 amino acids. With 6 bases removed from V and 4 bases from J, the gap between germline ends came to 13 bases. CDR3 sequence: CASTTGGVNEKLFF. The CDR3 DNA follows: TGTGCCAGCACCACGGGCGGGGTTAATGAAAAACTGTTTTTT.

This clone was recorded once. The chain recombines TRBV7-9 with TRBJ1-5; D is unresolved. The CDR3 is 17 amino acids. Germline V gene lookup returns CDR1 SEHNR and CDR2 FQNEAQ (reference sequence). Trimming pared 0 bases from V and 3 bases from J, leaving 15 bases between. The CDR3 nucleotides read TGTGCCAGCAGCTTAGCGCTAAGCGGCCAAAACAATCAGCCCCAGCATTTT. It specifies CASSLALSGQNNQPQHF.

V gene TRBV5-4 combines with J gene TRBJ2-7; no clear D gene. CDR1 is SGHNT and CDR2 is YYREEE in the germline V gene (reference sequence). The length of the CDR3 is 14 residues. Trimming shortened V by 4 bases and J by 0 bases, and 11 bases separated the two germline ends. CDR3 in amino acids: CASSPPYPSYEQYF. CDR3 bases: TGTGCCAGCAGCCCCCCCTACCCCTCCTACGAGCAGTACTTC.

The rearrangement uses TRBV7-9 and TRBJ2-1; TRBD1 matches at 8 bases. V lost 5 bases, J lost 3 bases, and 6 bases stayed unmatched. CDR3 length: 15 residues. In germline, CDR1 is SEHNR, CDR2 FQNEAQ (reference sequence). DNA for the CDR3: TGTGCCAGCAGCCCTCAGACAGGGGACTACAATGAGCAGTTCTTC. This gives the protein CASSPQTGDYNEQFF.

The chain couples TRBV7-2 to TRBJ2-1, with 9 bases that match TRBD2. The ends lost 6 bases at V and 6 bases at J; junction bases unmatched: 9. The CDR3 contains 15 residues. Germline CDR1 is SGHTA and CDR2 is FQGNSA. The CDR3 here is CASRGSGRSTNEQFF. The CDR3 nucleotides are TGTGCCAGCAGGGGAAGCGGGAGGTCTACCAATGAGCAGTTCTTC.

The chain joins TRBV7-8 to TRBJ2-7; a weak D match, TRBD2 (7 bases). V was pared by 4 bases and J by 6 bases, with 22 bases between. The CDR3 contains 16 residues. CDR1 is SGHVS, CDR2 FQNEAQ, per germline. Here the CDR3 reads CASSSPEGGVICEQYF. The CDR3 bases are TGTGCCAGCAGCTCCCCCGAGGGGGGGGTTATTTGCGAGCAGTACTTC.

This chain links TRBV10-1 with TRBJ2-1; D ambiguous. CDR3 size: 13 residues. Germline assignment: CDR1 WNHNN and CDR2 SYGVQD (reference sequence). The V end was cut by 2 bases, the J end by 6 bases, with 8 bases between. CDR3 nucleotides: TGCGCCAGCAGTGAGAACAGCCCCAATGAGCAGTTCTTC. Amino acid sequence: CASSENSPNEQFF.

The chain employs TRBV5-5 and TRBJ1-6; TRBD1 agrees at 8 bases. This CDR3 is built from 13 residues. Trimming removed 4 bases from V and 14 bases from J; junction bases left unmatched: 8. Germline V gene sequence: CDR1 SGHKS, CDR2 YYEKEE (reference sequence). The CDR3 coding sequence is TGTGCCAGCAGCACCGGACAGGGACGATCCCTCCACTTT. It is translated as CASSTGQGRSLHF.

The V gene is TRBV19, the J gene TRBJ1-3, with D hard to call. V lost 5 bases, J lost 4 bases, and 3 bases lay in between. Germline V lookup: CDR1 LNHDA, CDR2 SQIVND (reference sequence). This CDR3 is built from 11 residues. The chain's CDR3 is CASSSGNTIYF. CDR3 sequence (DNA): TGTGCCAGTAGTTCAGGAAACACCATATATTTT.

V and J are TRBV18 and TRBJ1-5; 7 bases align to TRBD1. V shed 0 bases and J 2 bases; nucleotides not matched to a gene: 10. CDR3 length equals 18 residues. Germline-derived CDR1 and CDR2 are KGHSH and LQKENI. CDR3 region: CASSPPTTGAIGNQPQHF. The CDR3 coding sequence is TGTGCCAGCTCACCACCTACCACAGGGGCCATTGGCAATCAGCCCCAGCATTTT.

The chain is built from TRBV29-1 and TRBJ2-1, with 13 positions matching TRBD2. V lost 5 bases, J lost 8 bases, and 9 bases stayed unmatched. Germline V gene sequence: CDR1 SQVTM, CDR2 ANQGSEA. The CDR3 is 15 amino acids. CDR3 loop: CSVLPGLAGLDEQFF. The CDR3 nucleotides read TGCAGCGTTCTCCCGGGACTAGCGGGACTCGATGAGCAGTTCTTC.

The V gene is TRBV7-6, the J gene TRBJ2-3; 13 nucleotides match TRBD2. This CDR3 has 17 amino acids. V dropped 2 bases and J dropped 2; count of bases not matched to a gene: 4. Germline V gene lookup returns CDR1 SGHVS and CDR2 FNYEAQ. This CDR3 reads CASSLLGLAGTTDTQYF. DNA for the CDR3: TGTGCCAGCAGCTTATTGGGACTAGCGGGAACCACAGATACGCAGTATTTT.

V gene TRBV27 combines with J gene TRBJ2-7; TRBD2 matches 7 bases. Unmatched junction bases numbered 11, after V lost 6 bases and J lost 3 bases. CDR1 and CDR2 from the germline V gene are MNHEY and SMNVEV (reference sequence). The CDR3 spans 15 residues. This CDR3 is CASSGEGYMGYEQYF. The DNA of the CDR3 is TGTGCCAGCAGCGGGGAGGGGTATATGGGCTACGAGCAGTACTTC.

The chain has TRBV24-1 and TRBJ2-1, with 7 bases lining up with TRBD2. V gave up 4 bases and J gave up 3 bases; unmatched junction bases: 8. Germline-derived CDR1 and CDR2 are KGHDR and SFDVKD. There are 16 residues in the CDR3. The CDR3 reads CATSDSAGRDYNEQFF. DNA of the CDR3: TGTGCCACCAGTGACTCAGCGGGGAGGGACTACAATGAGCAGTTCTTC.

The chain couples TRBV3-1 (or the pseudogene TRBV3-2) to TRBJ1-3; the match to TRBD1 covers 9 bases. The ends lost 1 base at V and 0 bases at J; junction bases unmatched: 13. This CDR3 region has 20 residues. Germline V CDR1 and CDR2: LGHDT, YNNKEL (reference sequence). CDR3 in DNA: TGTGCCAGCAGCCAAGCTCTTGTCCGGGACAGGGTATACTCTGGAAACACCATATATTTT. The encoded protein is CASSQALVRDRVYSGNTIYF.